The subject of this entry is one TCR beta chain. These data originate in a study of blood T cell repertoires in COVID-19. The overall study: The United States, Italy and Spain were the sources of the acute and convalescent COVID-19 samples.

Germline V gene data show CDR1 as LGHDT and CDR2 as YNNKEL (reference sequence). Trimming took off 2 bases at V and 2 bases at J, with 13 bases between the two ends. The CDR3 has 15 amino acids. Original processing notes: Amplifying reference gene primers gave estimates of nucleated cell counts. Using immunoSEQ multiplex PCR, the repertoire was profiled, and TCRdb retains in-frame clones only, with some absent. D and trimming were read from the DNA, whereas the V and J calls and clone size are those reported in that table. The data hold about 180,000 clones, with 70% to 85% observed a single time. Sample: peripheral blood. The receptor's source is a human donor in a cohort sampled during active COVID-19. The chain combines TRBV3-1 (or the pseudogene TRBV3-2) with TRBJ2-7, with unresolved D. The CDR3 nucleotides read TGTGCCAGCAGCCAATCTCAGGTGCCCCCCTACGAGCAGTACTTC. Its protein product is CASSQSQVPPYEQYF.